The source of this T cell receptor (beta chain) is a study of CD8+ T cells in alopecia areata. Looking at the study overall: The graft donors were roughly 6-13-month-old C3H/HeJ mice with spontaneous alopecia, and their skin went to 7-10-week-old female C3H/HeJ mice.

CDR3 size: 15 residues. V lost 0 bases to trimming and J lost 0 bases, with 5 bases between them. Germline values: CDR1 LGHNA, CDR2 YNLKQL (reference sequence). Findings and limits, study-wide: With patients, TCR sharing proved less clear than in mice, a difference possibly related to HLA.

CD4, CD8alpha, NKG2D, NKG2ACE and other markers were used to sort pooled cutaneous lymph node cells. Details on this clone: Its antigen is currently unknown. Mouse names are used for the genes. Read sequence stops 4 residues before the CDR3 end, and the germline J gene provides the missing end.

It was cDNA, reverse transcribed from extracted RNA, that served as the sequencing template. TCRdb keeps only in-frame clones here, not all; method: immunoSEQ multiplex PCR. The sample counts 200,000 to 300,000 clones, none seen once; the ten largest own about 1.1%. Sequencing was carried out using CD4+ T cells sorted from a lymph node. The J gene is TRBJ2-2, the V gene TRBV5; the D is unclear. This receptor was identified in a C3H/HeJ mouse with alopecia areata. The mice in this strain carry MHC haplotype H2-k. The CDR3 bases that were read are TGTGCCAGCAGCCAAGATCAGGCAAACACCGGG. This translates into CASSQDQANTG. The complete CDR3 protein is CASSQDQANTGQLYF.